The 16 T cell receptor beta chains reported below all come from one sample, sequenced in a study of CD8 T cells in ankylosing spondylitis (dated by TCRdb to the late 2010s). Receptors were amplified or captured by 5' RACE. Data came from an Illumina HiSeq 2500. Through fastp at Q25 and MiXCR, TCRdb rebuilt clones from the public reads, retaining in-frame beta chains. Duplicate CDR3 protein sequences are folded into a single record with the most common DNA and genes. Within this sample are under 250,000 distinct CDR3 sequences, with under 30% of them counted one time only. The ten biggest clones cover 6.6% of the sample. Sequenced material: blood, either unsorted or a sorted T cell fraction (not recorded which). These receptors came from a male donor with ankylosing spondylitis or in good health (not recorded which).

This clonotype showed up many times. The rearrangement joins TRBV29-1 to TRBJ2-5, with no clear D. Germline V gene lookup returns CDR1 SQVTM and CDR2 ANQGSEA. The CDR3 has 11 amino acids. The V end was cut by 7 bases, the J end by 2 bases, with 8 bases between. DNA for the CDR3: TGCAGCGCAAGACAACAAGAGACCCAGTACTTC. Translation gives CSARQQETQYF.

This clonotype was recorded many times. V usage is TRBV6-6 and J usage is TRBJ1-5, with 7 bases matching TRBD1. V lost 5 bases and J lost 6; bases outside the gene matches: 4. This CDR3 comprises 13 residues. Germline V gives CDR1 MNHNY, CDR2 SVGAGI (reference sequence). The CDR3 DNA reads as TGTGCCAGCAGTCTGACAGGGAGTCAGCCCCAGCATTTT. Its protein is CASSLTGSQPQHF.

This clonotype was seen at least ten times. This sequence joins TRBV9 and TRBJ2-7, with D perhaps TRBD1 or TRBD2 (5 bases each). CDR3 length equals 16 residues. V was shortened by 2 bases and J by 4 bases, with 19 bases between the two germline ends. The germline CDR1 and CDR2 sequences are SGDLS and YYNGEE. The CDR3 DNA reads TGTGCCAGCAGCGTGTGGGGGTCGGCGGCCCCTTACGAGCAGTACTTC. This encodes CASSVWGSAAPYEQYF.

This clonotype was recorded many times. The J gene is TRBJ2-3, the V gene TRBV20-1; no clear D. Deletions cut 6 bases from V and 6 bases from J, with 7 bases between. Per the germline V gene, CDR1 is DFQATT and CDR2 is SNEGSKA (reference sequence). The CDR3 is made up of 10 amino acids. In nucleotides, the CDR3 is TGCAGTGCAGGTTGGGATACGCAGTATTTT. Its protein product is CSAGWDTQYF.

This clonotype was seen many times. This chain connects TRBV7-9 to TRBJ1-5, with D perhaps TRBD1 (6 bases). V lost 11 bases and J lost 1, with 12 bases in between. Germline loops: CDR1 SEHNR, CDR2 FQNEAQ (reference sequence). This CDR3 has 13 amino acids. CDR3 DNA: TGTGCCCGACATCAGGGGAGCAATCAGCCCCAGCATTTT. Translated: CARHQGSNQPQHF. The full variable domain, in which reference TRBV7-9 and TRBJ1-5 provide the parts outside the CDR3, is DTGVSQNPRHKITKRGQNVTFRCDPISEHNRLYWYRQTLGQGPEFLTYFQNEAQLEKSRLLSDRFSAERPKGSFSTLEIQRTEQGDSAMYLCARHQGSNQPQHFGDGTRLSIL.

CDR3 region: CASSRETSSYEQYF. The CDR3 DNA follows: TGTGCCAGCAGCAGAGAAACCAGCTCCTACGAGCAGTACTTC. V usage is TRBV12-3 or TRBV12-4 and J usage is TRBJ2-7; D not resolved. Between the trimmed V and J ends, which lost 6 bases and 0 bases, there was a span of 12 bases. CDR3 size: 14 residues.

There are many counts of this clonotype. The J gene is TRBJ2-1, the V gene TRBV12-3 or TRBV12-4; no clear D gene. CDR3 length: 16 residues. V shed 2 bases and J shed 0 bases, with 11 bases lying between them. This CDR3 reads CASSLISWSSYNEQFF. The CDR3 DNA sequence: TGTGCCAGCAGTTTAATATCTTGGAGCTCCTACAATGAGCAGTTCTTC.

This clonotype was detected many times. The chain recombines TRBV5-1 with TRBJ2-2; perhaps D is TRBD1 or TRBD2 (5 bases each). The germline V and J ends were trimmed by 2 bases and 6 bases, with 14 bases remaining between them. The CDR3 totals 15 residues. The germline V gene has CDR1 SGHRS and CDR2 YFSETQ. The CDR3 loop reads CASSFGGRGAGELFF. In DNA form, the CDR3 reads TGCGCCAGCAGCTTTGGGGGTAGAGGCGCCGGGGAGCTGTTTTTT.

This clonotype has at least ten counts. V and J are TRBV25-1 and TRBJ1-6; D might be TRBD1 (6 bases). Germline V CDR1 and CDR2: MGHDK, SYGVNS. V dropped 3 bases and J dropped 9 bases, with 18 bases sitting between them. CDR3 length: 16 residues. CDR3 protein: CASSDGRGGIGSPLHF. For the CDR3, the DNA is TGTGCCAGCAGTGATGGCAGAGGGGGGATTGGTTCACCCCTCCACTTT.

This clonotype was observed at least ten times. The chain uses TRBV4-2 and TRBJ2-7; TRBD1 matches 8 bases. The V gene end was trimmed by 0 bases and the J gene end by 9 bases; junction bases not matched to a gene: 13. This CDR3 comprises 16 residues. Germline CDR1 LGHNA, CDR2 YNFKEQ. CDR3 nucleotide sequence: TGTGCCAGCAGCCAAGAACCGGGACAGGAGACGGTAGGGCAGTACTTC. Translating it yields CASSQEPGQETVGQYF.

This chain connects TRBV9 to TRBJ2-7; D gene unclear. Germline CDR1 SGDLS, CDR2 YYNGEE. There are 15 residues in the CDR3. V lost 0 bases to trimming and J lost 0 bases, with 10 bases between them. The CDR3 protein is CASSVAGSDSYEQYF. DNA of the CDR3: TGTGCCAGCAGCGTAGCGGGCAGCGACTCCTACGAGCAGTACTTC.

This clonotype was observed many times. The chain recombines TRBV20-1 with TRBJ2-1, with unresolved D. Germline CDR1 reads DFQATT; CDR2 reads SNEGSKA (reference sequence). The ends were cut back, 0 bases at V and 6 bases at J, with 3 bases in the middle. The CDR3 totals 11 residues. This CDR3 is CSARDGNEQFF. The CDR3 coding sequence is TGCAGTGCTAGAGACGGCAATGAGCAGTTCTTC.

The chain couples TRBV5-1 to TRBJ2-5; no clear D gene. Germline loops: CDR1 SGHRS, CDR2 YFSETQ. V lost 1 base, J lost 1 base, and 8 bases lay in between. The length of the CDR3 is 14 residues. The CDR3, as DNA: TGCGCCAGCAGCTTGAGTACAGTCCAAGAGACCCAGTACTTC. Its protein is CASSLSTVQETQYF.

This clonotype was counted between two and nine times. The chain joins TRBV4-1 to TRBJ2-5, with a tentative D call TRBD2 (6 bases). This CDR3 has 15 amino acids. Trimming cost V 4 bases and J 2 bases, with 14 bases left between them. Per germline, CDR1 MGHRA and CDR2 YSYEKL. CDR3 loop: CASSRRVGVQETQYF. The CDR3 DNA reads TGCGCCAGCAGCCGGAGGGTAGGGGTTCAAGAGACCCAGTACTTC.

This rearrangement joins TRBV12-3 or TRBV12-4 to TRBJ2-7; D gene uncertain. With 6 bases removed from V and 4 bases from J, the gap between germline ends came to 7 bases. This CDR3 spans 11 amino acids. The CDR3 DNA reads TGTGCCAGCAGCTACTATTACGAGCAGTACTTC. This sequence encodes CASSYYYEQYF.

This clonotype came up many times. The chain couples TRBV28 to TRBJ2-1; D is possibly TRBD1 or TRBD2 (5 bases each). In germline, CDR1 is MDHEN, CDR2 SYDVKM. The CDR3 spans 16 residues. V was shortened by 8 bases and J by 2 bases, with 19 bases between the two germline ends. CDR3 in amino acids: CASVLTGLGPYNEQFF. In DNA form, the CDR3 reads TGTGCCAGCGTCCTAACAGGACTGGGCCCCTACAATGAGCAGTTCTTC.